This T cell receptor beta chain was recorded in a study of shared T cell receptors in the human thymus. The CDR3 totals 18 residues. The germline gives CDR1 SGHTA, CDR2 FQGNSA. Measured with immunoSEQ multiplex PCR; TCRdb has only the in-frame clones, and not every one. The sample lists hundreds of thousands of clones, 88% occurring once. This same sample was also part of a study on human thymus T cells. That publication notes: Donation was from healthy Finnish infants who were having corrective surgery that addressed congenital heart defects. Thymic and blood repertoires appeared to carry a bias in their V and J gene usage.

The sequence derives from a boy under three years old with a congenital heart defect. The chain employs TRBV7-2 and TRBJ2-5; 7 nucleotides match TRBD2. The J call may be wrong; the DNA end is better matched by TRBJ2-7. The sequencing sample was made of thymocytes. CDR3 sequence: CASSLPESSGKSSYEQYF. The CDR3 region has the DNA TGTGCCAGCAGCTTACCAGAATCTAGCGGTAAAAGCTCCTACGAGCAGTACTTC.